Following are 30 T cell receptor beta chains from one sample sequenced in a study of shared clonotypes between healthy human individuals. Sequenced by immunoSEQ multiplex PCR; TCRdb stores in-frame clones only, minus some. The sample shows about 2,500,000 clones, over 85% of them seen only once. Sequenced material: naive CD4+ T cells sorted from blood. Subset in this sample: CD45RA+ positively selected. These receptors were obtained from a man aged 18 to 29 in good health.

The chain joins TRBV19 to TRBJ1-5; D is uncertain. The germline V and J ends were trimmed by 4 bases and 4 bases, with 8 bases remaining between them. Germline CDR1 reads LNHDA; CDR2 reads SQIVND (reference sequence). The length of the CDR3 is 13 residues. The CDR3 spells CASSRFVNQPQHF. The DNA of the CDR3 is TGTGCCAGTAGTAGGTTCGTAAATCAGCCCCAGCATTTT.

The V gene is TRBV7-3, the J gene TRBJ2-2; no clear D. CDR1 and CDR2 from the germline V gene are SGHTA and FQGTGA. The V and J ends lost 6 bases and 2 bases respectively, with 4 bases between them. The CDR3 is 12 residues long. The CDR3 here is CASRKNTGELFF. For the CDR3, the DNA is TGTGCCAGCAGGAAAAACACCGGGGAGCTGTTTTTT.

The chain joins TRBV10-3 to TRBJ2-7, with TRBD2 matching 10 bases. V lost 6 bases, J lost 0 bases, and 8 bases stayed unmatched. Germline CDR1 ENHRY, CDR2 SYGVKD. CDR3 length: 16 residues. CDR3 in DNA: TGTGCCATCAGCCCGCTAGCGGGAGACCCCTCCTACGAGCAGTACTTC. Translation gives CAISPLAGDPSYEQYF.

This clone was picked up one time. The chain uses TRBV5-1 and TRBJ2-5; 10 bases are shared with TRBD2. Germline CDR1 reads SGHRS; CDR2 reads YFSETQ. This CDR3 spans 14 amino acids. Trimming cost V 4 bases and J 1 base; bases outside gene matches: 1. CDR3 nucleotide sequence: TGCGCCAGCAGCGGGACTAGCGCCCAAGAGACCCAGTACTTC. Encoded protein: CASSGTSAQETQYF.

The V call is TRBV5-1, the J call TRBJ2-3, with no clear D. Trimming took off 0 bases at V and 2 bases at J, with 7 bases between the two ends. Germline V CDR1 and CDR2: SGHRS, YFSETQ. CDR3 length: 14 amino acids. The CDR3 sequence: CASSLEYVTDTQYF. As DNA, the CDR3 is TGCGCCAGCAGCTTGGAGTATGTCACAGATACGCAGTATTTT.

This clone has only a few counts. The CDR3 bases are TGCGCCAGCAGCAGAGGACAGGACGGGGAGACCCAGTACTTC. It encodes CASSRGQDGETQYF. The chain joins TRBV5-1 to TRBJ2-5; 7 bases align to TRBD1. This CDR3 is 14 amino acids long. CDR1 is SGHRS and CDR2 is YFSETQ in the germline V gene. V shed 4 bases, J shed 5 bases, and the junction held 8 bases outside the gene matches.

This chain links TRBV15 with TRBJ2-2, with TRBD1 identical over 7 bases. After removal of 2 bases from V and 3 bases from J, the junction contained 6 bases not matched to a gene. There are 16 residues in the CDR3. Germline V CDR1 and CDR2: LNHNV, YYDKDF (reference sequence). The DNA of the CDR3 is TGTGCCACCAGCAGATCGGACAGGAGATACACCGGGGAGCTGTTTTTT. This translates into CATSRSDRRYTGELFF.

This chain joins TRBV27 and TRBJ1-4; D uncertain. Germline V CDR1 and CDR2: MNHEY, SMNVEV (reference sequence). The CDR3 length is 13 residues. The V end was cut by 1 base, the J end by 7 bases, with 7 bases between. DNA for the CDR3: TGTGCCAGCAGTTTATGGGGTGGTGAAAAACTGTTTTTT. It translates to CASSLWGGEKLFF.

The CDR3 region is CASSLASLNTQYF. The CDR3 nucleotides read TGTGCCAGCAGCTTAGCTTCACTAAATACGCAGTATTTT. The chain carries TRBV7-9 and TRBJ2-3; D is undetermined. The CDR3 consists of 13 residues. The V end lost 0 bases, the J end lost 7 bases, and 8 bases lay between the germline ends. Per germline, CDR1 SEHNR and CDR2 FQNEAQ (reference sequence).

The CDR3 DNA sequence: TGTGCCAGCAGCTTAGTTCCGGTCAATGAGCAGTTCTTC. Protein product: CASSLVPVNEQFF. The J gene is TRBJ2-1, the V gene TRBV7-6; no reliable D call. The germline V and J ends were trimmed by 1 base and 6 bases, with 7 bases remaining between them. Germline V gene lookup returns CDR1 SGHVS and CDR2 FNYEAQ. The CDR3 is made up of 13 amino acids.

This clone showed up just a few times. V gene TRBV19 combines with J gene TRBJ1-2, with D possibly being TRBD1 (5 bases). V was shortened by 6 bases and J by 7 bases, with 12 bases between the two germline ends. Germline CDR1 and CDR2: LNHDA and SQIVND (reference sequence). The CDR3 length is 12 residues. For the CDR3, the DNA is TGTGCCAGTAGCCCTGGGACCAGTGGCTACACCTTC. As protein: CASSPGTSGYTF.

The chain combines TRBV29-1 with TRBJ1-2; TRBD1 matches at 7 bases. With 5 bases clipped from V and 7 bases from J, the junction kept 16 bases outside the gene matches. CDR1 SQVTM and CDR2 ANQGSEA come from the germline V gene. CDR3 length equals 15 residues. The CDR3, as DNA: TGCAGCGTTTACCCCGGACAGGAGGGGGTAGGTGGCTACACCTTC. Its translation is CSVYPGQEGVGGYTF.

The count of this clone is one. This chain uses TRBV7-6 with TRBJ1-4; possibly TRBD1 for D (6 bases). The germline V gene encodes CDR1 SGHVS and CDR2 FNYEAQ. CDR3 length: 13 residues. Trimming pared 2 bases from V and 10 bases from J, leaving 11 bases between. CDR3 sequence: CASSLFGTPKLFF. CDR3 sequence (DNA): TGTGCCAGCAGCTTATTCGGGACACCAAAACTGTTTTTT. Based on the CDR3 plus reference TRBV7-6 and TRBJ1-4, the full variable domain is GAGVSQSPRYKVTKRGQDVALRCDPISGHVSLYWYRQALGQGPEFLTYFNYEAQQDKSGLPNDRFSAERPEGSISTLTIQRTEQRDSAMYRCASSLFGTPKLFFGSGTQLSVL.

The chain recombines TRBV5-1 with TRBJ2-5; 8 bases are a match to TRBD2. This CDR3 contains 14 residues. The J segment lost 0 bases and the V segment lost 6 bases, leaving 4 bases of the junction unmatched. Germline V CDR1 and CDR2: SGHRS, YFSETQ. The CDR3 spells CASNTGGYQETQYF. The CDR3 DNA follows: TGCGCCAGCAACACGGGGGGGTACCAAGAGACCCAGTACTTC.

The chain links TRBV18 to TRBJ2-5, with D unresolved. CDR1 is KGHSH, CDR2 LQKENI, per germline. The CDR3 contains 15 residues. Trimming removed 6 bases at V and 4 bases at J, with 18 bases between. The CDR3, as DNA: TGTGCCAGCTCTCCCGCATCAGTGCCTGGAGAGACCCAGTACTTC. The encoded protein is CASSPASVPGETQYF.

The chain employs TRBV29-1 and TRBJ2-5, with 10 bases identical to TRBD1. The germline gives CDR1 SQVTM, CDR2 ANQGSEA. CDR3 length: 16 amino acids. V shed 5 bases, J shed 1 base, and the junction held 10 bases outside the gene matches. The CDR3 DNA sequence: TGCAGCGTTCTTTCTTTTGGGACAGGGGTCCAAGAGACCCAGTACTTC. This gives the protein CSVLSFGTGVQETQYF. The variable domain in full, with the rest retrieved from reference TRBV29-1 and TRBJ2-5, is SAVISQKPSRDICQRGTSLTIQCQVDSQVTMMFWYRQQPGQSLTLIATANQGSEATYESGFVIDKFPISRPNLTFSTLTVSNMSPEDSSIYLCSVLSFGTGVQETQYFGPGTRLLVL.

This sequence joins TRBV19 and TRBJ1-5, with 7 bases fitting TRBD1. The V gene's germline CDR1 is LNHDA and CDR2 SQIVND (reference sequence). V was clipped by 0 bases and J by 11 bases; unmatched bases: 7. The CDR3 covers 14 residues. Here the CDR3 DNA reads TGTGCCAGTAGTATAGATCTCTCAGGGGGAGCCCAGCATTTT. Protein sequence: CASSIDLSGGAQHF.

The CDR3 reads CASSLRQGAYEQYF. CDR3 nucleotides: TGTGCCAGCAGCTTGAGGCAGGGGGCCTACGAGCAGTACTTC. The rearrangement uses TRBV7-2 and TRBJ2-7; 7 positions agree with TRBD1. The ends lost 3 bases at V and 2 bases at J; junction bases unmatched: 4. Germline V lookup: CDR1 SGHTA, CDR2 FQGNSA. CDR3 length equals 14 residues.

This chain uses TRBV7-3 with TRBJ2-2, with D uncertain. This CDR3 is built from 14 residues. In germline, CDR1 is SGHTA, CDR2 FQGTGA. Trimming took 3 bases from V and 2 from J, leaving 7 bases between them. In DNA form, the CDR3 reads TGTGCCAGCAGCTTTTGGGAAAACACCGGGGAGCTGTTTTTT. Protein sequence: CASSFWENTGELFF. Based on the CDR3 plus reference TRBV7-3 and TRBJ2-2, the full variable domain is GAGVSQTPSNKVTEKGKYVELRCDPISGHTALYWYRQSLGQGPEFLIYFQGTGAADDSGLPNDRFFAVRPEGSVSTLKIQRTERGDSAVYLCASSFWENTGELFFGEGSRLTVL.

The gene calls are TRBV18 and TRBJ2-2, with TRBD2 identical over 10 bases. This CDR3 has 18 residues. The germline gives CDR1 KGHSH, CDR2 LQKENI. V shed 2 bases, J shed 0 bases, and the junction held 6 bases outside the gene matches. This chain's CDR3 is CASSPTPGLATNTGELFF. The CDR3 nucleotides are TGTGCCAGCTCACCAACTCCGGGACTAGCGACGAACACCGGGGAGCTGTTTTTT.

The chain couples TRBV7-9 to TRBJ2-3; maybe TRBD1 (5 bases). V was cut by 1 base and J by 5 bases, with 10 bases left in between. The CDR3 is 14 amino acids. Germline V gene data show CDR1 as SEHNR and CDR2 as FQNEAQ (reference sequence). In DNA, the CDR3 is TGTGCCAGCAGCTTAGGCAGGGTACAAGATACGCAGTATTTT. This sequence encodes CASSLGRVQDTQYF.

V gene TRBV7-2 combines with J gene TRBJ2-3, with 9 bases identical to TRBD2. The CDR3 runs to 14 residues. The junction had 5 bases not matched to a gene; V was cut back by 7 bases and J by 3 bases. Germline CDR1 SGHTA, CDR2 FQGNSA. The CDR3 region is CASTSTSGTDTQYF. The DNA for the CDR3 is TGTGCCAGCACCTCGACTAGCGGTACAGATACGCAGTATTTT.

Only one count was recorded for this clone. Other DNA sequences in this specimen translate into the identical CDR3. For the CDR3, the DNA is TGTGCCAGCTCACCCGGGACAGCGAACTACGAGCAGTACTTC. Translated, it gives CASSPGTANYEQYF. V gene TRBV18 combines with J gene TRBJ2-7; 7 bases match TRBD1. The CDR3 extends over 14 amino acids. Germline V lookup: CDR1 KGHSH, CDR2 LQKENI. The junction had 5 bases not matched to a gene; V was cut back by 3 bases and J by 3 bases.

In this sample, this clone turned up a few times. This rearrangement joins TRBV4-1 to TRBJ1-1; D might be TRBD1 (5 bases). In germline, CDR1 is MGHRA, CDR2 YSYEKL. CDR3 length: 15 residues. The V end was cut by 0 bases, the J end by 0 bases, with 8 bases between. CDR3 amino acids: CASSQEGPLNTEAFF. In DNA form, the CDR3 reads TGCGCCAGCAGCCAAGAGGGACCACTGAACACTGAAGCTTTCTTT.

This clone came up once. V and J are TRBV5-1 and TRBJ1-1; possible D gene TRBD1, 5 bases. Germline V gives CDR1 SGHRS, CDR2 YFSETQ. The CDR3 length is 14 residues. V shed 2 bases and J shed 4 bases, with 12 bases lying between them. The CDR3 DNA follows: TGCGCCAGCAGCTTCCGGGGCGCGAGCACTGAAGCTTTCTTT. Translation: CASSFRGASTEAFF.

This clone was recorded once. The V call is TRBV7-9, the J call TRBJ2-7; 8 bases map to TRBD2. Trimming removed 1 base from V and 1 base from J; junction bases left unmatched: 3. Germline CDR1 and CDR2: SEHNR and FQNEAQ (reference sequence). The CDR3 has 15 amino acids. Here the CDR3 reads CASSLDAGGSYEQYF. The CDR3 DNA follows: TGTGCCAGCAGCTTAGACGCGGGAGGTTCCTACGAGCAGTACTTC.

The chain joins TRBV6-1 to TRBJ2-7; 11 nucleotides agree with TRBD2. The CDR3 length is 15 residues. V dropped 7 bases and J dropped 1; count of bases not matched to a gene: 6. CDR1 is MNHNS, CDR2 SASEGT, per germline. The CDR3 DNA reads TGTGCCAGCATCGCCGGGACTAGCGGATCCTACGAGCAGTACTTC. Translation gives CASIAGTSGSYEQYF.

This sequence joins TRBV12-5 and TRBJ1-5; D might be TRBD1 (6 bases). The CDR3 loop spans 18 amino acids. Between the trimmed V and J ends, which lost 3 bases and 0 bases, there was a span of 18 bases. Germline V gene lookup returns CDR1 LGHNT and CDR2 FRNRAP. This CDR3 reads CASGFIVGTRHSNQPQHF. CDR3 sequence (DNA): TGTGCTAGTGGTTTTATCGTGGGGACAAGGCATAGCAATCAGCCCCAGCATTTT. Looking up the rest from reference TRBV12-5 and TRBJ1-5 gives the full variable domain: DARVTQTPRHKVTEMGQEVTMRCQPILGHNTVFWYRQTMMQGLELLAYFRNRAPLDDSGMPKDRFSAEMPDATLATLKIQPSEPRDSAVYFCASGFIVGTRHSNQPQHFGDGTRLSIL.

The gene calls are TRBV2 and TRBJ1-1; tentative D call: TRBD1 (6 bases). V lost 0 bases and J 5 bases, leaving 13 bases between the germline ends. Germline V gives CDR1 SNHLY, CDR2 FYNNEI. This CDR3 region has 15 residues. CDR3 residues: CASSEASQGKTEAFF. The CDR3 DNA sequence: TGTGCCAGCAGTGAAGCGAGCCAGGGGAAAACTGAAGCTTTCTTT.

In its sample, this clone was seen a few times. Other nucleotide sequences from this sample produce the same CDR3. This chain connects TRBV4-1 to TRBJ1-5; D gene uncertain. The V end lost 0 bases, the J end lost 3 bases, and 3 bases lay between the germline ends. The CDR3 extends over 13 amino acids. The germline CDR1 and CDR2 sequences are MGHRA and YSYEKL. The CDR3 spells CASSQDSNQPQHF. The DNA for the CDR3 is TGCGCCAGCAGCCAAGATTCCAATCAGCCCCAGCATTTT.